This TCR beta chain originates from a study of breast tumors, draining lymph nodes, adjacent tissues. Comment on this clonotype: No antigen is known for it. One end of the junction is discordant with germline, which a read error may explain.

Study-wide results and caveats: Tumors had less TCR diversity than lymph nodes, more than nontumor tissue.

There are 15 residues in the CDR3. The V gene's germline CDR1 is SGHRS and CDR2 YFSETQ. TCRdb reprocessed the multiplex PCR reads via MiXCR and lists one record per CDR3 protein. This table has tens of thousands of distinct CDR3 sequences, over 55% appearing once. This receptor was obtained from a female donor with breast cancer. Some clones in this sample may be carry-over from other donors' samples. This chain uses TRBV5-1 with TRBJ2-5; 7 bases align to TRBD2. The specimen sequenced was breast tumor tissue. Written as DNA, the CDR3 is TGCGCCAGCAGCTTGGGTGCGGGAGTAAGAGAGACCCGGTACTTC. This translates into CASSLGAGVRETRYF.